The 14 T cell receptor beta chains reported below all come from one sample, sequenced in a study of cytomegalovirus exposure and HLA in healthy donors. It was with 60 Vbeta and 13 Jbeta primers that the PCR ran. Repertoires were generated with immunoSEQ multiplex PCR, while TCRdb's copy carries only in-frame clones and drops some. Of 60,000 to 95,000 clones in the sample, 65% to 90% are singletons; the top ten hold 15% to 20%. Sequenced input: PBMCs. Receptors were obtained from a man in his sixties or seventies in good health and CMV-seropositive.

The chain has TRBV6-6 and TRBJ2-1; 9 bases are a match to TRBD2. The V and J ends lost 3 bases and 2 bases, in that order; junction bases with no gene match: 2. Germline V gene lookup returns CDR1 MNHNY and CDR2 SVGAGI (reference sequence). There are 15 residues in the CDR3. The CDR3 sequence: CASSYGGGAYNEQFF. CDR3 sequence (DNA): TGTGCCAGCAGTTATGGCGGGGGGGCCTACAATGAGCAGTTCTTC.

The V and J genes are TRBV29-1 and TRBJ2-7; TRBD2 might be the D (5 bases). Per the germline V gene, CDR1 is SQVTM and CDR2 is ANQGSEA. Trimming shortened V by 6 bases and J by 2 bases, and 11 bases separated the two germline ends. The CDR3 is 12 residues long. This CDR3 is CSVGGRTYEQYF. The CDR3 DNA follows: TGCAGCGTGGGCGGGCGGACCTACGAGCAGTACTTC.

The rearrangement joins TRBV18 to TRBJ1-2; 8 bases line up with TRBD1. The germline V gene encodes CDR1 KGHSH and CDR2 LQKENI. V shed 2 bases, J shed 8 bases, and the junction held 7 bases outside the gene matches. The CDR3 totals 14 residues. CDR3 amino acids: CASSPSQGVEGYTF. The CDR3 nucleotides are TGTGCCAGCTCACCATCACAGGGGGTAGAGGGCTACACCTTC.

The genes are TRBV27 and TRBJ1-1; a possible D gene is TRBD1 (6 bases). V lost 10 bases to trimming and J lost 1 base, with 13 bases between them. Germline V lookup: CDR1 MNHEY, CDR2 SMNVEV (reference sequence). The length of the CDR3 is 13 residues. CDR3: CAIGARGNTEAFF. CDR3 nucleotides: TGTGCCATCGGGGCCAGGGGGAACACTGAAGCTTTCTTT.

In nucleotides, the CDR3 is TGCGCCAGCAGCTCCCGGGATGCGGGAGAGACGTTCTTC. Its protein is CASSSRDAGETFF. This chain connects TRBV5-1 to TRBJ2-1; TRBD2 aligns across 7 bases. Germline values: CDR1 SGHRS, CDR2 YFSETQ. The V gene end was trimmed by 3 bases and the J gene end by 15 bases; junction bases not matched to a gene: 12. CDR3 length: 13 residues.

The rearrangement uses TRBV5-4 and TRBJ2-5, with 7 bases aligning to TRBD1. There are 15 residues in the CDR3. The J segment lost 2 bases and the V segment lost 2 bases, leaving 6 bases of the junction unmatched. The germline V gene encodes CDR1 SGHNT and CDR2 YYREEE (reference sequence). The CDR3 is CASSLGGLSQETQYF. DNA of the CDR3: TGTGCCAGCAGCTTAGGGGGCCTCTCACAAGAGACCCAGTACTTC.

The chain is built from TRBV5-1 and TRBJ1-4; the match to TRBD1 covers 7 bases. J gave up 8 bases and V 3 bases, and 7 bases lay outside the gene matches. Germline CDR1 is SGHRS and CDR2 is YFSETQ. CDR3 length equals 14 residues. This CDR3 is CASSSRQGQEKLFF. The CDR3 nucleotides read TGCGCCAGCAGCTCAAGACAGGGTCAGGAAAAACTGTTTTTT.

The chain carries TRBV10-1 and TRBJ2-1, with TRBD2 identical over 8 bases. Trimming took 6 bases from V and 9 from J; bases not matched to a gene: 7. Germline V gene lookup returns CDR1 WNHNN and CDR2 SYGVQD (reference sequence). The CDR3 covers 13 residues. The chain's CDR3 is CASSAGLEGEQFF. Here the CDR3 DNA reads TGCGCCAGCAGCGCGGGACTAGAGGGTGAGCAGTTCTTC.

The chain recombines TRBV6-1 with TRBJ1-1; D call uncertain. V was trimmed by 0 bases and J by 7 bases, leaving 12 bases between them. This CDR3 has 14 residues. CDR1 and CDR2 from the germline V gene are MNHNS and SASEGT. This chain's CDR3 is CASSEALGRGEAFF. CDR3 DNA sequence: TGTGCCAGCAGTGAAGCCCTAGGGAGAGGTGAAGCTTTCTTT.

The rearrangement uses TRBV29-1 and TRBJ1-1; 11 nucleotides agree with TRBD1. The CDR3 totals 13 residues. CDR1 is SQVTM, CDR2 ANQGSEA, per germline. The V gene end was trimmed by 2 bases and the J gene end by 5 bases; junction bases not matched to a gene: 1. The CDR3 nucleotides read TGCAGCGTTGAAAGGGACAGGGGGACTGAAGCTTTCTTT. This translates into CSVERDRGTEAFF.

This chain uses TRBV5-1 with TRBJ2-1; D is perhaps TRBD1 (6 bases). The V gene lost 4 bases and the J gene lost 5 bases, with 19 bases spanning the gap. The CDR3 length is 16 residues. Germline V gives CDR1 SGHRS, CDR2 YFSETQ. The CDR3 DNA follows: TGCGCCAGCAGCCGTTTACCGACAGGTACGGACAATGAGCAGTTCTTC. Its protein is CASSRLPTGTDNEQFF.

The chain joins TRBV30 to TRBJ1-4, with TRBD1 identical over 9 bases. Looked up from germline, CDR1 is GTSNPN and CDR2 is SVGIG (reference sequence). The CDR3 spans 14 residues. J gave up 8 bases and V 0 bases, and 4 bases lay outside the gene matches. DNA for the CDR3: TGTGCCTGGAGTGTCGGACAGGGGTACGAAAAACTGTTTTTT. Translating gives CAWSVGQGYEKLFF.

The gene calls are TRBV27 and TRBJ2-3; no clear D. The CDR3 runs 14 residues. In germline, CDR1 is MNHEY, CDR2 SMNVEV (reference sequence). The ends were cut back, 3 bases at V and 2 bases at J, with 9 bases in the middle. In nucleotides, the CDR3 is TGTGCCAGCAGTTTCCGCAGGCACACAGATACGCAGTATTTT. Translated, it gives CASSFRRHTDTQYF.

The chain combines TRBV4-3 with TRBJ2-5; no clear D gene. The end of the DNA is better explained by TRBJ2-7, so the J call may be wrong. The CDR3 covers 13 residues. Per the germline V gene, CDR1 is LGHNA and CDR2 is YSLEER. The CDR3 DNA reads as TGCGCCAGCAGCCAAGGGCTCGGGTACGAGCAGTACTTC. It encodes CASSQGLGYEQYF.